A selection of T cell receptor beta chains follows, all from one sample in a study of shared clonotypes between healthy human individuals. Here immunoSEQ multiplex PCR was the method, and the copy in TCRdb shows in-frame clones only, minus some. There are around 990,000 clones in the sample; approximately 77% occur only once, and 0.89% lies in the top ten. The sequenced sample was memory CD4+ T cells from PBMCs. The origin of the receptors is a man aged 18 to 29 in good health. Some clones in this sample may be carry-over from other donors' samples. Both conserved end residues are part of each CDR3.

v_call	j_call	cdr3_length	cdr3_aa
TRBV6-6	TRBJ1-6	15	CASSLIREDNSPLHF
TRBV7-9	TRBJ2-7	18	CASSLGTLGGGRGREQYF
TRBV5-4	TRBJ2-1	17	CASSGKTGGRSYNEQFF
TRBV30	TRBJ2-1	13	CAWSGRAYNEQFF
TRBV10-2	TRBJ1-5	14	CASSEYGGMAPQHF
TRBV28	TRBJ2-5	12	CASSLIFGTQYF
TRBV19	TRBJ1-2	15	CASRTPATPNYGYTF
TRBV14	TRBJ2-3	13	CASSQYRPDTQYF
TRBV5-6	TRBJ2-6	17	CASSLKPLISGANVLTF
TRBV5-1	TRBJ2-2	16	CASSPLAGPNTGELFF
TRBV4-1	TRBJ1-2	15	CASSRIGTGFYGYTF
TRBV10-2	TRBJ2-7	15	CASSQRQQVSNEQYF
TRBV19	TRBJ2-5	17	CASSPLWDTRRAETQYF
TRBV9	TRBJ1-2	14	CASSARQGNYGYTF
TRBV2	TRBJ2-1	13	CASTRSSYNEQFF
TRBV11-3	TRBJ2-1	14	CASSLELAGGEQFF
TRBV2	TRBJ1-2	16	CASSENPAGRRYGYTF
TRBV28	TRBJ2-7	12	CASPVRGREQYF
TRBV10-3	TRBJ1-2	14	CAISDPGTNYGYTF
TRBV20-1	TRBJ1-1	10	CSAGGGGAFF
TRBV7-9	TRBJ2-3	14	CASMRLAGGDTQYF
TRBV15	TRBJ2-1	19	CATSRLGTSGEPWAPKQFF
TRBV19	TRBJ1-1	12	CASSPKTREAFF
TRBV5-4	TRBJ2-3	16	CASSSRLAGNTDTQYF
TRBV30	TRBJ2-7	15	CAWSRTRGRLYEQYF
TRBV6-6	TRBJ2-7	14	CASSYAPWGYEQYF
TRBV14	TRBJ1-2	14	CASSQDKGFYGYTF
TRBV11-2	TRBJ2-4	15	CASSSLNPGGGIQYF
TRBV7-9	TRBJ2-7	14	CASSFGDGLYEQYF
TRBV2	TRBJ2-1	13	CASSRASGNEQFF
TRBV5-6	TRBJ2-3	16	CASSHRLTTSTDTQYF
TRBV11-2	TRBJ2-1	16	CASSPGTSGRGDEQFF
TRBV4-2	TRBJ2-3	16	CASSHLGLRLEDTQYF
TRBV2	TRBJ1-5	12	CASSEGYQPQHF
TRBV29-1	TRBJ2-5	12	CSANPTGRTQYF
TRBV18	TRBJ2-1	13	CASSPHAGQAGVF
TRBV19	TRBJ1-1	15	CASSPRTGLDTEAFF
TRBV4-1	TRBJ2-7	13	CASSVRDRDEQYF
TRBV7-3	TRBJ2-3	15	CASSVGTSSTDTQYF
TRBV19	TRBJ2-7	13	CASSIWERGEQYF
TRBV5-6	TRBJ2-3	15	CASSRTGGGTDTQYF
TRBV7-3	TRBJ2-1	13	CASSLSAGNEQFF
TRBV5-1	TRBJ2-2	18	CASSLFQLAGVSTGELFF
TRBV5-1	TRBJ1-1	13	CASSFNQNTEAFF
TRBV18	TRBJ2-7	12	CASSLRFYEQYF
TRBV28	TRBJ2-2	14	CASSLDRGLGELFF
TRBV7-2	TRBJ2-3	15	CASSPSRPEADTQYF
TRBV7-6	TRBJ2-7	14	CASSLFRGPGEQYF
TRBV6-5	TRBJ2-5	12	CASNYRGGTQYF
TRBV27	TRBJ2-5	16	CASSSQGAGVRETQYF
TRBV28	TRBJ1-2	13	CASSRQGGRGYTF
TRBV6-6	TRBJ2-1	13	CASSISVRNEQFF
TRBV11-3	TRBJ2-1	16	CASSLSGGGSYNEQFF
TRBV11-2	TRBJ2-1	15	CASSLESGGYNEQFF
TRBV5-1	TRBJ2-5	16	CASSPGTGGYQETQYF